Included here is one T cell receptor beta chain sequence, with context. Its antigen is not known. These data come from a study of shared clonotypes between healthy human individuals. The study's findings and limits: Clonotype sharing among the donors was expected to vary with sequencing depth. Represented genetic and exposure-history diversity was restricted by having few donors.

Method: immunoSEQ multiplex PCR; TCRdb's copy keeps in-frame clones and lacks some. Among about 470,000 clones listed, about 85% were seen once. The specimen was PBMCs. The source of this sequence is a woman aged 40 to 49 in good health. Some clones in this sample may be carry-over from other donors' samples.

CDR3 sequence reads: CASSLDRGSSNEKLFF. The CDR3 region has the DNA TGTGCCAGCAGCTTAGATCGGGGCAGCTCCAATGAAAAACTGTTTTTT. The V and J genes are TRBV11-2 and TRBJ1-4; TRBD1 is a possible D gene (5 bases). The CDR3 is made up of 16 amino acids. Trimming stripped 0 bases from V and 5 bases from J, with 13 bases between. The V gene's germline CDR1 is SGHAT and CDR2 FQNNGV.